This is a list of T cell receptor beta chains from one sample in a study of blood T cell repertoires in COVID-19. Repertoires were generated with immunoSEQ multiplex PCR, while TCRdb's copy carries only in-frame clones and drops some. The data show roughly 140,000 clones, about four fifths seen once. Sequenced: peripheral blood. These receptors all stem from a human donor with acute or convalescent COVID-19. The donor label of this sample is uncertain. The CDR3 runs from the conserved cysteine through the conserved F or W. D genes are given only for firm matches. Part of the rows lack a size; the others show once, few, many or a class for expanded clones.

cdr3_aa: CASRARDSGGQPQHF
cdr3_nt: TGTGCCAGTAGGGCCCGGGACAGTGGGGGGCAGCCCCAGCATTTT
clone_size: once
j_call: TRBJ1-5
v_call: TRBV19
d_call: TRBD1

cdr3_aa: CASSEGGGDGYTF
cdr3_nt: TGTGCCAGCAGTGAAGGGGGCGGAGATGGCTACACCTTC
clone_size: few
j_call: TRBJ1-2
v_call: TRBV2
d_call: -

cdr3_aa: CASSAGGETQYF
cdr3_nt: TGTGCCAGCAGTGCAGGGGGAGAGACCCAGTACTTC
clone_size: -
j_call: TRBJ2-5
v_call: TRBV12-3/TRBV12-4
d_call: TRBD1

cdr3_aa: CASSYSGQQNEAFF
cdr3_nt: TGTGCCAGCAGTTACTCGGGACAGCAGAATGAAGCTTTCTTT
clone_size: -
j_call: TRBJ1-1
v_call: TRBV6-5
d_call: TRBD1

cdr3_aa: CASSQGRGSTDTQYF
cdr3_nt: TGTGCCAGCAGCCAAGGTCGGGGGAGCACAGATACGCAGTATTTT
clone_size: -
j_call: TRBJ2-3
v_call: TRBV3-1/TRBV3-2
d_call: -

cdr3_aa: CASSMFGGGPLGDTQYF
cdr3_nt: TGTGCCAGTAGTATGTTTGGAGGGGGCCCTCTCGGAGATACGCAGTATTTT
clone_size: -
j_call: TRBJ2-3
v_call: TRBV19
d_call: -

cdr3_aa: CAWGRQGGGEAFF
cdr3_nt: TGTGCCTGGGGAAGACAGGGCGGAGGTGAAGCTTTCTTT
clone_size: -
j_call: TRBJ1-1
v_call: TRBV30
d_call: TRBD1

cdr3_aa: CASSSDSAPGYTF
cdr3_nt: TGTGCCAGCAGCTCGGACAGCGCCCCTGGCTACACCTTC
clone_size: -
j_call: TRBJ1-2
v_call: TRBV11-2
d_call: -

cdr3_aa: CASSLWDRANTEAFF
cdr3_nt: TGTGCCAGCAGCTTGTGGGACAGGGCCAACACTGAAGCTTTCTTT
clone_size: once
j_call: TRBJ1-1
v_call: TRBV5-5
d_call: TRBD1

cdr3_aa: CASSEYSTSGAEQYF
cdr3_nt: TGTGCCAGCAGTGAATACTCAACTAGCGGGGCCGAGCAGTACTTC
clone_size: -
j_call: TRBJ2-7
v_call: TRBV2
d_call: TRBD2

cdr3_aa: CASTPGGRNQPQHF
cdr3_nt: TGTGCCAGCACCCCCGGGGGACGCAATCAGCCCCAGCATTTT
clone_size: many
j_call: TRBJ1-5
v_call: TRBV18
d_call: -

cdr3_aa: CASSPWGGYGYTF
cdr3_nt: TGTGCCAGCAGCCCCTGGGGGGGCTATGGCTACACCTTC
clone_size: -
j_call: TRBJ1-2
v_call: TRBV9
d_call: -

cdr3_aa: CASSISGVISNTEAFF
cdr3_nt: TGTGCCAGTAGTATTTCGGGGGTTATCTCGAACACTGAAGCTTTCTTT
clone_size: -
j_call: TRBJ1-1
v_call: TRBV19
d_call: -

cdr3_aa: CASSLDLYSNQPQHF
cdr3_nt: TGTGCCAGCAGCTTGGACCTATATAGCAATCAGCCCCAGCATTTT
clone_size: -
j_call: TRBJ1-5
v_call: TRBV5-4
d_call: -

cdr3_aa: CAWSSGGTNEKLFF
cdr3_nt: TGTGCCTGGAGTAGCGGGGGAACTAATGAAAAACTGTTTTTT
clone_size: -
j_call: TRBJ1-4
v_call: TRBV30
d_call: -

cdr3_aa: CASSLGDTNYGYTF
cdr3_nt: TGTGCCAGCAGCTTGGGAGATACCAACTATGGCTACACCTTC
clone_size: -
j_call: TRBJ1-2
v_call: TRBV5-6
d_call: -

cdr3_aa: CASSRGELRAEAFF
cdr3_nt: TGTGCCAGCAGCCGGGGGGAGCTTAGGGCTGAAGCTTTCTTT
clone_size: -
j_call: TRBJ1-1
v_call: TRBV5-5
d_call: -

cdr3_aa: CASSRWDRELYGYTF
cdr3_nt: TGTGCCAGCAGCAGATGGGACAGGGAGCTCTATGGCTACACCTTC
clone_size: -
j_call: TRBJ1-2
v_call: TRBV5-6
d_call: TRBD1

cdr3_aa: CASSLKMRDRPSPQHF
cdr3_nt: TGTGCCAGCAGCTTAAAAATGAGGGACAGGCCTTCTCCCCAGCATTTT
clone_size: -
j_call: TRBJ1-5
v_call: TRBV7-8
d_call: TRBD1